This entry features one TCR beta chain sequence. What it recognizes is unknown. Trimming shortened V by 6 bases and J by 2 bases, and 15 bases separated the two germline ends. The germline V gene encodes CDR1 MNHEY and CDR2 SMNVEV (reference sequence). The CDR3 sequence is 15 residues long. The sample originates from a study of siplizumab effects on memory and regulatory T cells. Regarding the study as a whole: In unstimulated cells, naive T cells appeared more diverse than memory T cells and seemed major alloresponse contributors. The majority of clones, roughly 75-95% of proliferating CD4+ or CD8+ clones, lacked an assignable naive or memory phenotype. In siplizumab conditions, mappable alloreactive CD4+ clones averaged about 63% Treg-derived, against 25% to 30% in controls.

Sequencing used immunoSEQ multiplex PCR; TCRdb keeps in-frame clones, though not all of them. This table holds 70,000 to 90,000 clones, around 93% found once. This TCR was recovered from a human donor in good health. The sequenced sample consisted of CD8+ T cells sorted from blood. The chain recombines TRBV27 with TRBJ2-3; D perhaps matches TRBD2 (5 bases). This CDR3 reads CASRRRGSITDTQYF. In DNA form, the CDR3 reads TGTGCCAGCAGACGACGGGGATCAATCACAGATACGCAGTATTTT.